This TCR beta chain was sequenced in a study of naive and memory T cell subsets. The beta constant-region primer was an equimolar mix of two oligonucleotides covering TRBC1 and TRBC2. Four rounds of PCR amplified the ligated cDNA using nested alpha and beta constant-region primers plus SP2. A 12-nucleotide UMI and the SP2 primer were added to the cDNA 3' end by oligonucleotide ligation. TCRdb processed the UMI-ligation and nested PCR reads anew with MiXCR; each CDR3 protein has one entry. The sample consists of 90,000 to 120,000 distinct CDR3 sequences, approximately 14% of them appearing once. Overall study results and limits: Possibly reflecting memory cells re-expressing CD45RA, a few larger clonotypes occurred in naive repertoires, especially CD8. From naive to CM, EM and EMRA, diversity decreased and Gini increased.

This clonotype was seen a few times. Its antigen is currently unknown. Separate alpha and beta amplification began at the second PCR step. Cells stained for CD3, CD4, CD8, CD45RA, CD27 and viability were sorted into four CD45RA/CD27 subsets. CDR1 and CDR2 from the germline V gene are SQVTM and ANQGSEA. The CDR3 totals 13 residues. V shed 3 bases and J shed 0 bases, with 6 bases lying between them. This chain uses TRBV29-1 with TRBJ2-1, with D tentatively TRBD1 (5 bases). Sequenced: naive CD8+ T cells from blood. The receptor's source is a human donor in good health. The DNA of the CDR3 is TGCAGCGTTGAGGACAACTCCTACAATGAGCAGTTCTTC. It encodes CSVEDNSYNEQFF.